The 23 T cell receptor beta chains presented below share a single source sample, sequenced in a study of T-cell memory formation after mild COVID-19. TCRdb re-analysed the 5' RACE reads in MiXCR, keeping a single row per CDR3 protein. Of about 320,000 distinct CDR3 sequences in the sample, 13% to 15% are singletons; the top ten hold around 20%. Specimen: PBMCs or a T cell subset sorted from them (not recorded which). These receptors were taken from a man younger than 30 who had mild COVID-19 (a few samples of this study predate the infection). Cell type and time point are not known.

This clonotype appeared a few times. The chain employs TRBV24-1 and TRBJ1-1, with a weak D call TRBD1 (6 bases). Trimming left V 4 bases short and J 2 bases short, with 19 bases between. From germline, CDR1 is KGHDR and CDR2 SFDVKD. The CDR3 contains 17 residues. CDR3: CATSERHRDNRNTEAFF. Written as DNA, the CDR3 is TGTGCCACCAGTGAACGCCATCGGGACAACAGAAACACTGAAGCTTTCTTT.

This clonotype came up many times. Here the CDR3 reads CASASHDTNNEQFF. In DNA form, the CDR3 reads TGTGCCAGCGCCTCTCACGATACTAACAATGAGCAGTTCTTC. The chain has TRBV7-6 and TRBJ2-1; D gene uncertain. Per germline, CDR1 SGHVS and CDR2 FNYEAQ. This CDR3 comprises 14 residues. Deletions cut 8 bases from V and 5 bases from J, with 16 bases between.

V gene TRBV5-1 combines with J gene TRBJ1-1, with 7 bases identical to TRBD1. Germline V CDR1 and CDR2: SGHRS, YFSETQ. The CDR3 has 14 residues. The J segment lost 3 bases and the V segment lost 4 bases, leaving 6 bases of the junction unmatched. The CDR3 nucleotides read TGCGCCAGCAGCGCGGGACAGTCGGACACTGAAGCTTTCTTT. The encoded protein is CASSAGQSDTEAFF.

The chain links TRBV7-2 to TRBJ2-3, with a possible D match to TRBD2 (6 bases). The CDR3 sequence is 14 residues long. The germline V and J ends were trimmed by 5 bases and 8 bases, with 17 bases remaining between them. Germline CDR1 SGHTA, CDR2 FQGNSA. The CDR3 DNA is TGTGCCAGCAGCCCTGGGCCGTCCGGGAGTACGCAGTATTTT. It translates to CASSPGPSGSTQYF. Full variable domain (missing parts from reference TRBV7-2 and TRBJ2-3): GAGVSQSPSNKVTEKGKDVELRCDPISGHTALYWYRQSLGQGLEFLIYFQGNSAPDKSGLPSDRFSAERTGGSVSTLTIQRTQQEDSAVYLCASSPGPSGSTQYFGPGTRLTVL.

The chain carries TRBV6-2 or TRBV6-3 and TRBJ1-2; D is unclear. The V end lost 2 bases, the J end lost 4 bases, and 8 bases lay between the germline ends. Germline CDR1 reads MNHEY; CDR2 reads SVGEGT. The length of the CDR3 is 13 residues. The CDR3 nucleotides read TGTGCCAGCAGTTACCAGGACGGCTATGGCTACACCTTC. Encoded protein: CASSYQDGYGYTF.

This clonotype turned up a few times. The chain is built from TRBV6-5 and TRBJ2-1; 8 nucleotides line up with TRBD2. The CDR3 contains 14 residues. J was trimmed by 9 bases and V by 4 bases; bases with no gene match: 8. Germline assignment: CDR1 MNHEY and CDR2 SVGAGI. CDR3 DNA: TGTGCCAGCAGTTGGACGGGGGGGCGAGGTGAGCAGTTCTTC. Protein: CASSWTGGRGEQFF.

This clonotype was counted at least ten times. This chain joins TRBV7-2 and TRBJ1-3; no clear D. The CDR3 is 18 residues long. Germline V gene data show CDR1 as SGHTA and CDR2 as FQGNSA. V was cut by 5 bases and J by 0 bases, with 20 bases left in between. The CDR3 is CASSRALASPSSGNTIYF. CDR3 sequence (DNA): TGTGCCAGCAGCCGGGCCCTAGCGTCGCCGTCCTCTGGAAACACCATATATTTT.

This clonotype has just a few counts. This rearrangement joins TRBV2 to TRBJ1-4; D remains unclear. The germline V gene has CDR1 SNHLY and CDR2 FYNNEI. V was pared by 2 bases and J by 8 bases, with 15 bases between. The CDR3 has 15 amino acids. CDR3 coding DNA: TGTGCCAGCAGTGAATACCTGTGGAGTCGGGAAAAACTGTTTTTT. It yields the protein CASSEYLWSREKLFF.

This chain links TRBV12-3 or TRBV12-4 with TRBJ1-5; D may be TRBD1 (5 bases). Trimming removed 7 bases from V and 2 bases from J, with 12 bases in between. This CDR3 region has 14 residues. The CDR3 sequence is CASTSLGGNQPQHF. CDR3 DNA: TGTGCCAGCACGTCCTTGGGGGGCAATCAGCCCCAGCATTTT.

This clonotype showed up just a few times. The CDR3 DNA reads TGTGCCAGCAGCCCTACAGGGTTGGGGAACACTGAAGCTTTCTTT. This sequence encodes CASSPTGLGNTEAFF. This chain links TRBV7-3 with TRBJ1-1; D is possibly TRBD1 (6 bases). The CDR3 totals 15 residues. CDR1 is SGHTA, CDR2 FQGTGA, per germline. The V end was cut by 5 bases, the J end by 1 base, with 14 bases between.

The chain carries TRBV18 and TRBJ2-1, with 12 bases fitting TRBD2. Germline V lookup: CDR1 KGHSH, CDR2 LQKENI. This CDR3 contains 15 residues. The V and J ends lost 0 bases and 7 bases, in that order; junction bases with no gene match: 1. CDR3 residues: CASSPPTSGGNEQFF. The CDR3 nucleotides are TGTGCCAGCTCACCACCGACTAGCGGGGGAAATGAGCAGTTCTTC.

This clonotype was counted only a few times. The CDR3 region is CASSLDSGRDEQYF. The DNA of the CDR3 is TGTGCCAGCAGCTTGGACAGCGGGAGGGACGAGCAGTACTTC. The rearrangement uses TRBV7-8 and TRBJ2-7; TRBD2 matches 10 bases. From germline, CDR1 is SGHVS and CDR2 FQNEAQ. The CDR3 is 14 residues long. V lost 3 bases and J lost 5; bases outside the gene matches: 4. Looking up the rest from reference TRBV7-8 and TRBJ2-7 gives the full variable domain: GAGVSQSPRYKVAKRGQDVALRCDPISGHVSLFWYQQALGQGPEFLTYFQNEAQLDKSGLPSDRFFAERPEGSVSTLKIQRTQQEDSAVYLCASSLDSGRDEQYFGPGTRLTVT.

In its sample, this clonotype was seen a few times. The chain couples TRBV29-1 to TRBJ2-4, with 8 bases lining up with TRBD1. The trim removed 5 bases at V and 4 bases at J, leaving 7 bases unmatched. CDR3 length equals 14 residues. Per germline, CDR1 SQVTM and CDR2 ANQGSEA. The CDR3 sequence: CSVKRWTGKNIQYF. CDR3 nucleotide sequence: TGCAGCGTTAAGAGATGGACAGGGAAAAACATTCAGTACTTC.

This clonotype was observed a few times. The V call is TRBV4-1, the J call TRBJ2-3; 7 nucleotides match TRBD2. The CDR3 runs to 16 residues. CDR1 is MGHRA, CDR2 YSYEKL, per germline. The V segment lost 2 bases and the J segment 3 bases; nucleotides outside the gene matches: 8. CDR3 in amino acids: CASSQRRSLATDTQYF. In DNA, the CDR3 is TGCGCCAGCAGCCAACGCCGGTCACTAGCGACAGATACGCAGTATTTT.

In this sample, this clonotype turned up a few times. V gene TRBV29-1 combines with J gene TRBJ2-5, with a weak D call TRBD1 (6 bases). From germline, CDR1 is SQVTM and CDR2 ANQGSEA. V was clipped by 1 base and J by 2 bases, with 8 bases between them. This CDR3 comprises 13 residues. CDR3 in amino acids: CSVEGQAQETQYF. The CDR3 DNA reads TGCAGCGTTGAAGGACAGGCTCAAGAGACCCAGTACTTC.

This clonotype came up a few times. The CDR3 loop reads CASSDDRERAAFF. In nucleotides, the CDR3 is TGTGCCAGTAGTGACGACAGGGAGAGAGCGGCTTTCTTT. The chain is built from TRBV19 and TRBJ1-1; the match to TRBD1 covers 7 bases. The CDR3 contains 13 residues. The V gene's germline CDR1 is LNHDA and CDR2 SQIVND (reference sequence). Trimming removed 5 bases from V and 11 bases from J; junction bases left unmatched: 11.

This clonotype was seen more than once but under ten times. This rearrangement joins TRBV29-1 to TRBJ1-1; D not resolved. V was pared by 3 bases and J by 1 base, with 12 bases between. CDR1 and CDR2 (germline): SQVTM, ANQGSEA. This CDR3 has 14 residues. The CDR3 loop is CSVEFGSGNTEAFF. The CDR3 DNA follows: TGCAGCGTTGAGTTCGGGAGCGGGAACACTGAAGCTTTCTTT.

The chain combines TRBV20-1 with TRBJ2-4; either TRBD1 or TRBD2 may fit D (6 bases each). Trimming pared 3 bases from V and 10 bases from J, leaving 19 bases between. The CDR3 runs to 14 residues. Germline lookup yields CDR1 DFQATT and CDR2 SNEGSKA (reference sequence). CDR3 amino acids: CSASPPGANLIQYF. The CDR3 nucleotides read TGCAGTGCTAGTCCCCCGGGGGCAAATTTAATTCAGTACTTC.

V is TRBV27 and J is TRBJ2-7; D remains unclear. V was cut by 3 bases and J by 6 bases, with 6 bases left in between. The CDR3 has 11 residues. In germline, CDR1 is MNHEY, CDR2 SMNVEV (reference sequence). The CDR3 is CASSFSGEQYF. The CDR3 nucleotides read TGTGCCAGCAGTTTCAGTGGCGAGCAGTACTTC.

This clonotype was counted a few times. V and J are TRBV7-9 and TRBJ2-1; a weak D match, TRBD2 (5 bases). This CDR3 is built from 13 residues. Germline V lookup: CDR1 SEHNR, CDR2 FQNEAQ (reference sequence). Trimming cost V 0 bases and J 10 bases, with 10 bases left between them. This CDR3 is CASSLAMRAEQFF. CDR3 coding DNA: TGTGCCAGCAGCTTAGCGATGCGGGCGGAGCAGTTCTTC.

The chain couples TRBV18 to TRBJ1-1; 7 bases line up with TRBD1. V lost 5 bases to trimming and J lost 8 bases; unmatched junction nucleotides: 5. Germline CDR1 reads KGHSH; CDR2 reads LQKENI. This CDR3 spans 12 amino acids. The CDR3 coding sequence is TGTGCCAGCTCAGCCAGGACAGGCGAAGCTTTCTTT. Translation gives CASSARTGEAFF.

This clonotype occurred a few times. The chain uses TRBV7-2 and TRBJ2-1; D is possibly TRBD1 or TRBD2 (5 bases each). Trimming took off 0 bases at V and 6 bases at J, with 6 bases between the two ends. The germline V gene encodes CDR1 SGHTA and CDR2 FQGNSA. The CDR3 sequence is 13 residues long. The CDR3 is CASSLAGTNEQFF. The CDR3 nucleotides are TGTGCCAGCAGCTTAGCCGGGACCAATGAGCAGTTCTTC.

The J gene is TRBJ2-5, the V gene TRBV6-2 or TRBV6-3, with 9 bases aligning to TRBD2. Germline V CDR1 and CDR2: MNHEY, SVGEGT. With 4 bases clipped from V and 0 bases from J, the junction kept 9 bases outside the gene matches. This CDR3 is 17 amino acids long. The CDR3 nucleotides are TGTGCCAGCAGTTCCTTCCGGCTAGCGGGGAACCAAGAGACCCAGTACTTC. This sequence encodes CASSSFRLAGNQETQYF.